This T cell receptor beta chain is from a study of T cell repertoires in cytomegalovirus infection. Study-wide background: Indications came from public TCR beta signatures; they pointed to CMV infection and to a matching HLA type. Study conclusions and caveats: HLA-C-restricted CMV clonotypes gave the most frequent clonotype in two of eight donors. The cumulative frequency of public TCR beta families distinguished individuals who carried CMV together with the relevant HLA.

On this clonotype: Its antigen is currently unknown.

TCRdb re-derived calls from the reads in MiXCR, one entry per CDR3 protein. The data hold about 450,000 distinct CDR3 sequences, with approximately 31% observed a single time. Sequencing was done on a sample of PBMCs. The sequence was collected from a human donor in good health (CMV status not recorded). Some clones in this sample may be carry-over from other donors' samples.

CDR3 protein: CASSRVSGIQETQYF. CDR3 sequence (DNA): TGTGCCAGCAGCCGAGTTAGCGGTATACAAGAGACCCAGTACTTC. The chain has TRBV7-9 and TRBJ2-5; possibly TRBD2 for D (6 bases). This CDR3 has 15 amino acids. CDR1 is SEHNR, CDR2 FQNEAQ, per germline (reference sequence). V was clipped by 5 bases and J by 2 bases, with 15 bases between them.